A single sample gave rise to the 23 T cell receptor beta chains below, sequenced in a study of T cell responses to AZD1222 COVID-19 vaccine. Data came from immunoSEQ multiplex PCR; TCRdb stores just in-frame clones and leaves some out. The table shows approximately 67,000 clones, with less than 90% occurring only once. The input for sequencing was peripheral blood, taken on day 0 of AZD1222 vaccination. These receptors originate from an adult in good health.

The chain combines TRBV19 with TRBJ1-2, with D unresolved. V lost 3 bases to trimming and J lost 2 bases, with 13 bases between them. The CDR3 length is 15 residues. The germline V gene has CDR1 LNHDA and CDR2 SQIVND (reference sequence). For the CDR3, the DNA is TGTGCCAGTAGTATTATGAATCCACCCAACTATGGCTACACCTTC. This encodes CASSIMNPPNYGYTF.

This clone has a handful of counts. The CDR3 region is CASSAGQGLGGYTF. As DNA, the CDR3 is TGTGCCAGCAGCGCGGGACAGGGCTTGGGTGGCTACACCTTC. This rearrangement joins TRBV9 to TRBJ1-2; 9 nucleotides match TRBD1. The CDR3 spans 14 residues. With 3 bases clipped from V and 7 bases from J, the junction kept 7 bases outside the gene matches. Germline assignment: CDR1 SGDLS and CDR2 YYNGEE.

V and J are TRBV7-9 and TRBJ1-4; TRBD1 is a possible D gene (5 bases). CDR1 is SEHNR and CDR2 is FQNEAQ in the germline V gene (reference sequence). Trimming left V 3 bases short and J 5 bases short, with 10 bases between. This CDR3 contains 14 residues. The CDR3 DNA follows: TGTGCCAGCAGCTTCGGGTCAGGGAATGAAAAACTGTTTTTT. Protein product: CASSFGSGNEKLFF.

In this sample, this clone turned up once. V usage is TRBV18 and J usage is TRBJ2-1; 13 nucleotides match TRBD2. Germline CDR1 is KGHSH and CDR2 is LQKENI. The V gene end was trimmed by 0 bases and the J gene end by 4 bases; junction bases not matched to a gene: 0. This CDR3 region has 16 residues. The CDR3 here is CASSPPGLAGYNEQFF. In nucleotides, the CDR3 is TGTGCCAGCTCACCACCGGGACTAGCGGGGTACAATGAGCAGTTCTTC. Using reference TRBV18 and TRBJ2-1 for the parts outside the CDR3, the full variable domain is NAGVMQNPRHLVRRRGQEARLRCSPMKGHSHVYWYRQLPEEGLKFMVYLQKENIIDESGMPKERFSAEFPKEGPSILRIQQVVRGDSAAYFCASSPPGLAGYNEQFFGPGTRLTVL.

The table lists this clone with a few counts. The chain couples TRBV7-8 to TRBJ2-7, with D unclear. The V end was cut by 1 base, the J end by 0 bases, with 7 bases between. CDR1 is SGHVS and CDR2 is FQNEAQ in the germline V gene. CDR3 length: 14 amino acids. The CDR3 DNA reads TGTGCCAGCAGCTTAGTAGCAGCCTCCTACGAGCAGTACTTC. Translation: CASSLVAASYEQYF.

The V and J genes are TRBV10-3 and TRBJ2-2; weak D call: TRBD2 (6 bases). Germline-derived CDR1 and CDR2 are ENHRY and SYGVKD. This CDR3 has 13 residues. V dropped 4 bases and J dropped 7 bases, with 10 bases sitting between them. The CDR3 DNA follows: TGTGCCATCAGTGTTGGAGGGAGCGGGGAGCTGTTTTTT. Translation gives CAISVGGSGELFF.

The chain is built from TRBV5-1 and TRBJ2-7, with D possibly TRBD2 on 5 matching bases. This CDR3 comprises 15 residues. Trimming removed 5 bases from V and 3 bases from J, with 18 bases in between. Per germline, CDR1 SGHRS and CDR2 YFSETQ. In DNA, the CDR3 is TGCGCCAGCAGACCCGAAGACTATCCCATCTACGAGCAGTACTTC. Amino acids: CASRPEDYPIYEQYF.

The V call is TRBV7-2, the J call TRBJ2-7, with D possibly TRBD1 on 6 matching bases. Germline loops: CDR1 SGHTA, CDR2 FQGNSA. This CDR3 contains 16 residues. V lost 1 base and J lost 5, with 18 bases in between. The CDR3, as DNA: TGTGCCAGCAGCTTAGGGCGTCAAGGGACATCCCACGAGCAGTACTTC. Translation gives CASSLGRQGTSHEQYF. Using reference TRBV7-2 and TRBJ2-7 for the parts outside the CDR3, the full variable domain is GAGVSQSPSNKVTEKGKDVELRCDPISGHTALYWYRQSLGQGLEFLIYFQGNSAPDKSGLPSDRFSAERTGGSVSTLTIQRTQQEDSAVYLCASSLGRQGTSHEQYFGPGTRLTVT.

J is TRBJ2-2 and V is TRBV12-3 or TRBV12-4, with D possibly TRBD1 on 6 matching bases. There are 12 residues in the CDR3. The V end lost 6 bases, the J end lost 8 bases, and 10 bases lay between the germline ends. The chain's CDR3 is CASRRGMGELFF. The CDR3 bases are TGTGCCAGCAGGAGGGGGATGGGGGAGCTGTTTTTT.

The V call is TRBV6-6, the J call TRBJ1-5; 10 nucleotides align to TRBD1. Germline CDR1 MNHNY, CDR2 SVGAGI (reference sequence). The junction had 1 base not matched to a gene; V was cut back by 4 bases and J by 4 bases. The CDR3 runs 14 residues. DNA of the CDR3: TGTGCCAGCAGTTCGGGACAGGGGAATCAGCCCCAGCATTTT. As protein: CASSSGQGNQPQHF.

This clone was counted a few times. V gene TRBV19 combines with J gene TRBJ1-2; the D is unclear. The CDR3 spans 13 residues. Germline CDR1 reads LNHDA; CDR2 reads SQIVND (reference sequence). Trimming removed 3 bases at V and 1 base at J, with 6 bases between. CDR3 amino acids: CASSIKINYGYTF. In DNA form, the CDR3 reads TGTGCCAGTAGTATTAAAATTAACTATGGCTACACCTTC. The variable domain in full, with the rest retrieved from reference TRBV19 and TRBJ1-2, is DGGITQSPKYLFRKEGQNVTLSCEQNLNHDAMYWYRQDPGQGLRLIYYSQIVNDFQKGDIAEGYSVSREKKESFPLTVTSAQKNPTAFYLCASSIKINYGYTFGSGTRLTVV.

V gene TRBV27 combines with J gene TRBJ1-2, with D perhaps TRBD1 (5 bases). Germline V gives CDR1 MNHEY, CDR2 SMNVEV (reference sequence). Between the trimmed V and J ends, which lost 2 bases and 4 bases, there was a span of 20 bases. The CDR3 length is 17 residues. CDR3 sequence (DNA): TGTGCCAGCAGTTTAAGTCGAGGTCAGGGCGCTATCTATGGCTACACCTTC. Translation: CASSLSRGQGAIYGYTF.

The DNA for the CDR3 is TGTGCCACCAGTGGCGGTGAGGGAAGCAATCAGCCCCAGCATTTT. Amino acids: CATSGGEGSNQPQHF. The V gene is TRBV24-1, the J gene TRBJ1-5; D not certain. The germline V gene has CDR1 KGHDR and CDR2 SFDVKD. The V and J ends lost 5 bases and 1 base respectively, with 11 bases between them. The CDR3 has 15 residues.

V usage is TRBV5-6 and J usage is TRBJ1-2; D remains unclear. V was shortened by 5 bases and J by 3 bases, with 8 bases between the two germline ends. Germline CDR1 reads SGHDT; CDR2 reads YYEEEE. This CDR3 comprises 12 residues. The CDR3 nucleotides read TGTGCCAGCAGGCCCGCGGACTATGGCTACACCTTC. Its translation: CASRPADYGYTF.

The chain employs TRBV11-3 and TRBJ2-1, with D possibly being TRBD2 (5 bases). The germline CDR1 and CDR2 sequences are SGHNT and YENEEA. The length of the CDR3 is 16 residues. Trimming shortened V by 5 bases and J by 5 bases, and 19 bases separated the two germline ends. CDR3 DNA: TGTGCCAGCAGCCCAGGAGACTGGCGGGTAAACAATGAGCAGTTCTTC. Translation: CASSPGDWRVNNEQFF.

The V gene is TRBV30, the J gene TRBJ1-2; TRBD1 might be the D (5 bases). CDR1 is GTSNPN and CDR2 is SVGIG in the germline V gene (reference sequence). V was shortened by 3 bases and J by 6 bases, with 14 bases between the two germline ends. This CDR3 comprises 13 residues. The CDR3 nucleotides read TGTGCCTGGAGGCCCGAGACGGGGGATGGCTACACCTTC. Amino acids: CAWRPETGDGYTF. Supplemented by reference TRBV30 and TRBJ1-2, the full variable domain reads SQTIHQWPATLVQPVGSPLSLECTVEGTSNPNLYWYRQAAGRGLQLLFYSVGIGQISSEVPQNLSASRPQDRQFILSSKKLLLSDSGFYLCAWRPETGDGYTFGSGTRLTVV.

CDR3 sequence (DNA): TGTGCCAGCAGCTTTGATAGACAGAACACTGAAGCTTTCTTT. Its translation: CASSFDRQNTEAFF. The chain couples TRBV7-9 to TRBJ1-1, with D unclear. Germline CDR1 and CDR2: SEHNR and FQNEAQ (reference sequence). V lost 3 bases and J 1 base, leaving 9 bases between the germline ends. CDR3 length: 14 amino acids.

This chain links TRBV19 with TRBJ2-7; the D is unclear. CDR3 length: 15 residues. Trimming left V 5 bases short and J 0 bases short, with 14 bases between. Germline CDR1 is LNHDA and CDR2 is SQIVND (reference sequence). CDR3 nucleotide sequence: TGTGCCAGTAGTCCGGACCGGAGTAGCTCCTACGAGCAGTACTTC. Encoded protein: CASSPDRSSSYEQYF.

This rearrangement joins TRBV19 to TRBJ2-1; 10 bases align to TRBD2. The CDR3 covers 14 residues. With V trimmed by 5 bases and J by 5 bases, 3 bases remained unmatched. CDR1 LNHDA and CDR2 SQIVND come from the germline V gene (reference sequence). The DNA for the CDR3 is TGTGCCAGTAGTCCAGCGGGAGGGGACAATGAGCAGTTCTTC. This sequence encodes CASSPAGGDNEQFF. Based on the CDR3 plus reference TRBV19 and TRBJ2-1, the full variable domain is DGGITQSPKYLFRKEGQNVTLSCEQNLNHDAMYWYRQDPGQGLRLIYYSQIVNDFQKGDIAEGYSVSREKKESFPLTVTSAQKNPTAFYLCASSPAGGDNEQFFGPGTRLTVL.

On this clone: One end of the junction is discordant with germline, which a read error may explain. The chain is built from TRBV18 and TRBJ2-3; D is perhaps TRBD1 (6 bases). The CDR3 contains 15 residues. Germline loops: CDR1 KGHSH, CDR2 LQKENI. CDR3 nucleotide sequence: TGTGCCAGCTCACCGTACAGGGCCAGCAGAGATACGCAGTATTTT. Translated, it gives CASSPYRASRDTQYF.

The chain has TRBV6-2 or TRBV6-3 and TRBJ1-5; D gene ambiguous. Germline values: CDR1 MNHEY, CDR2 SVGEGT. Trimming took 4 bases from V and 0 from J, leaving 7 bases between them. This CDR3 region has 14 residues. This CDR3 reads CASSSSDSNQPQHF. The CDR3 nucleotides are TGTGCCAGCAGTTCTTCTGATAGCAATCAGCCCCAGCATTTT.

The chain recombines TRBV5-1 with TRBJ1-4; D is unclear. This CDR3 has 16 amino acids. V was pared by 0 bases and J by 0 bases, with 9 bases between. Germline CDR1 SGHRS, CDR2 YFSETQ. CDR3 bases: TGCGCCAGCAGCTTGGGTCGGTCTGCAACTAATGAAAAACTGTTTTTT. This encodes CASSLGRSATNEKLFF.

CDR3 sequence reads: CATSDLGDRGRETQYF. Here the CDR3 DNA reads TGTGCCACCAGTGATTTGGGGGACAGGGGGCGGGAGACCCAGTACTTC. The rearrangement uses TRBV24-1 and TRBJ2-5; the match to TRBD1 covers 12 bases. This CDR3 has 16 residues. V was clipped by 0 bases and J by 5 bases; unmatched bases: 3. Germline CDR1 is KGHDR and CDR2 is SFDVKD.